The present entry profiles one T cell receptor (beta chain) with its context. Its antigen target is currently unknown. Qualities for individual bases were not recorded, and no much larger clone is one base off. The record originates from a study of CD8 T cells in ankylosing spondylitis (dated by TCRdb to 2015 to 2018). Background on the whole study: To find TCR variants linked to disease, the study profiled T cell receptor beta repertoires in ankylosing spondylitis patients and healthy donors. Peripheral blood was sampled, and synovial fluid was also collected from ankylosing spondylitis patients. The full study cohort comprised 20 to 25 ankylosing spondylitis patients and roughly 100 healthy donors. Broader findings and caveats from the paper: Some motif variants were previously reported in synovial fluid and blood of reactive arthritis patients, suggesting common disease-initiation mechanisms. The disease-linked clones had a CD8+ phenotype and were found at relatively low frequencies in peripheral blood. According to the report, matched synovial fluid samples from ankylosing spondylitis patients were significantly enriched for the disease-linked clones. A TCR beta motif of about 8 highly homologous amino acid variants appeared characteristic of blood from ankylosing spondylitis patients.

Sequencer: Illumina HiSeq 2500. TCR beta libraries were prepared by quantitative 5'-RACE with molecular barcodes. Processing in the source paper ran as follows. A new computational method based on a probabilistic model of VDJ rearrangement was used to identify disease-linked TCR variants. TCRdb ran its own pipeline on the public reads, namely fastp trimming at Q25 and MiXCR clone calling, and kept in-frame beta chains. Every entry covers one CDR3 protein and lists the most common genes and DNA from its rows. In this record, the V and J calls reflect TCRdb's handling and not the investigators' own analysis. This sample comprises 250,000 or so distinct CDR3 sequences, over 15% of them detected only once. 25% to 40% of the sample rests with the top ten. Ends trimmed: V by 2 bases, J by 3 bases; bases unmatched to a gene: 4. There are 15 amino acids in the CDR3, from cysteine to phenylalanine inclusive. The DNA shown is the 45-base CDR3, in frame from base 1. The CDR1 and CDR2 encoded by the germline V gene are SGHRS and YFSETQ.

The chain is encoded by TRBV5-1 joined to TRBJ2-3, with 9 junctional bases fitting TRBD1. Sequencing input: blood, either unsorted or a sorted T cell fraction (not recorded which). The sequence was collected from a male donor with ankylosing spondylitis or in good health (not recorded which). The CDR3 is CASSLQGAWTDTQYF. The DNA sequence follows: TGCGCCAGCAGCTTACAGGGGGCGTGGACAGATACGCAGTATTTT.